This note documents a single T cell receptor beta chain sequence. This sample stems from a study of blood T cell repertoires in COVID-19. As for the study in general: T cells, B-cell-depleted T cells, or PBMCs supplied cDNA or gDNA.

Seattle patients were enrolled during active infection and followed longitudinally. The CDR3 is 14 residues long. With 2 bases clipped from V and 5 bases from J, the junction kept 3 bases outside the gene matches. Germline V gene lookup returns CDR1 SGHRS and CDR2 YFSETQ. Per the original data handling: The assay estimated nucleated cells by amplifying reference gene primers. Sequencing used immunoSEQ multiplex PCR; TCRdb keeps in-frame clones, though not all of them. From that table come the V and J calls and clone size; the DNA was used to work out D and trimming. This table has 300,000 to 350,000 clones, 89% appearing once.

Sequenced: peripheral blood. The V and J genes are TRBV5-1 and TRBJ1-4; 7 nucleotides line up with TRBD1. This receptor was identified in an older woman with COVID-19, enrolled during active disease. The CDR3 nucleotides read TGCGCCAGCAGCTTCCAGGGACAGAATGAAAAACTGTTTTTT. Translated, it gives CASSFQGQNEKLFF.